Following are 20 T cell receptor beta chains from one sample sequenced in a study of beta chain features in type 1 diabetes. Expressed TCRB transcripts got sequenced, as all isolated RNA was reverse transcribed. Sequencing was performed with immunoSEQ multiplex PCR; in TCRdb, only in-frame clones are kept and a portion is missing. The repertoire has some 150,000 clones, roughly 10% of them found once; the top ten carry 2% to 2.5%. Sequencing was carried out using central memory CD4+ T cells from blood. These receptors were collected from a man younger than 30 in good health.

This clone was found a few times. The chain has TRBV7-2 and TRBJ2-4, with D possibly being TRBD1 or TRBD2 (6 bases each). The CDR3 spans 15 residues. CDR1 and CDR2 (germline): SGHTA, FQGNSA. Trimming pared 6 bases from V and 3 bases from J, leaving 15 bases between. The CDR3: CASSSRGAVKNIQYF. The CDR3 coding sequence is TGTGCCAGCAGTTCTAGGGGGGCAGTCAAAAACATTCAGTACTTC.

This clone occurred a few times. CDR3 in amino acids: CASSKTGTGANKQYF. The CDR3 DNA follows: TGTGCCAGCAGTAAAACCGGGACAGGGGCCAACAAGCAGTACTTC. The chain couples TRBV6-6 to TRBJ2-7; 10 bases fit TRBD1. Germline CDR1 MNHNY, CDR2 SVGAGI (reference sequence). This CDR3 spans 15 amino acids. J was trimmed by 8 bases and V by 5 bases; bases with no gene match: 12.

The chain combines TRBV7-9 with TRBJ2-2; D not certain. V dropped 5 bases and J dropped 7 bases, with 11 bases sitting between them. CDR3 length: 13 amino acids. CDR1 is SEHNR, CDR2 FQNEAQ, per germline (reference sequence). Here the CDR3 reads CASSPQGGGELFF. In DNA, the CDR3 is TGTGCCAGCAGCCCCCAAGGTGGCGGGGAGCTGTTTTTT.

This clone has a handful of counts. The CDR3 nucleotides read TGTGCCTGGAGTCAAGGGGGTCCCTATGGCTACACCTTC. Translated, it gives CAWSQGGPYGYTF. The rearrangement links TRBV30 to TRBJ1-2; D perhaps matches TRBD1 (6 bases). The V gene's germline CDR1 is GTSNPN and CDR2 SVGIG (reference sequence). The CDR3 length is 13 residues. The ends were cut back, 2 bases at V and 4 bases at J, with 11 bases in the middle.

This clone was seen more than once but under ten times. The chain couples TRBV5-6 to TRBJ1-2; tentatively, D is TRBD1 (5 bases). The CDR3 loop spans 15 amino acids. Trimming left V 3 bases short and J 4 bases short, with 16 bases between. CDR1 and CDR2 from the germline V gene are SGHDT and YYEEEE. CDR3 protein: CASSSGTQGFYGYTF. The CDR3 coding sequence is TGTGCCAGCAGCTCGGGGACGCAAGGGTTCTATGGCTACACCTTC.

The chain carries TRBV15 and TRBJ2-5, with D perhaps matching TRBD1 (5 bases). The CDR3 sequence is 13 residues long. Germline V CDR1 and CDR2: LNHNV, YYDKDF (reference sequence). V lost 8 bases and J 5 bases, leaving 15 bases between the germline ends. The chain's CDR3 is CATQQGLKETQYF. The CDR3 region has the DNA TGTGCCACCCAGCAGGGCCTGAAGGAGACCCAGTACTTC.

Concerning this clone: A much bigger clone sits one base away, suggesting this may be a read error. The chain is built from TRBV4-2 and TRBJ2-6; no reliable D call. The ends were cut back, 1 base at V and 0 bases at J, with 4 bases in the middle. Germline values: CDR1 LGHNA, CDR2 YNFKEQ. This CDR3 has 15 residues. In DNA form, the CDR3 reads TGTGCCAGCAGCCAAGGGAGCTCTGGGGCCAACGTCCTGACTTTC. Translating gives CASSQGSSGANVLTF.

This clone was seen a few times. The rearrangement uses TRBV7-2 and TRBJ1-5, with TRBD1 as a possible D gene (6 bases). Looked up from germline, CDR1 is SGHTA and CDR2 is FQGNSA. This CDR3 has 14 residues. The V and J ends lost 5 bases and 1 base respectively, with 9 bases between them. The CDR3 DNA reads TGTGCCAGCAGCGTACAGGGCAGCAATCAGCCCCAGCATTTT. The encoded protein is CASSVQGSNQPQHF.

Comments on this clone: Other DNA sequences from this sample encode an identical CDR3 as well. This chain links TRBV2 with TRBJ2-7; TRBD1 aligns across 7 bases. From germline, CDR1 is SNHLY and CDR2 FYNNEI. V shed 9 bases and J 2 bases; nucleotides not matched to a gene: 7. The CDR3 has 13 amino acids. The CDR3 protein is CASRLQGTYEQYF. The CDR3 bases are TGTGCCAGTCGCTTACAGGGGACCTACGAGCAGTACTTC. Combining the CDR3 with reference TRBV2 and TRBJ2-7 gives the whole variable domain EPEVTQTPSHQVTQMGQEVILRCVPISNHLYFYWYRQILGQKVEFLVSFYNNEISEKSEIFDDQFSVERPDGSNFTLKIRSTKLEDSAMYFCASRLQGTYEQYFGPGTRLTVT.

This clone was observed a few times. The genes are TRBV28 and TRBJ1-2; maybe TRBD1 (5 bases). This CDR3 region has 12 residues. The V gene's germline CDR1 is MDHEN and CDR2 SYDVKM. The V and J ends lost 1 base and 7 bases respectively, with 7 bases between them. The CDR3: CASSLSGSGYTF. The CDR3 coding sequence is TGTGCCAGCAGTTTATCAGGGAGTGGCTACACCTTC.

This clone was observed once. The chain combines TRBV7-9 with TRBJ1-1; D remains ambiguous. Trimming removed 4 bases from V and 6 bases from J, with 9 bases in between. Germline values: CDR1 SEHNR, CDR2 FQNEAQ (reference sequence). This CDR3 has 12 amino acids. CDR3 sequence reads: CASSSRVPEAFF. The CDR3 DNA sequence: TGTGCCAGCAGCTCAAGGGTTCCTGAAGCTTTCTTT.

This clone was counted many times. V usage is TRBV18 and J usage is TRBJ2-2; 9 bases match TRBD2. CDR1 KGHSH and CDR2 LQKENI come from the germline V gene. Unmatched junction bases numbered 3, after V lost 3 bases and J lost 4 bases. The CDR3 runs to 15 residues. The CDR3 loop is CASSPMTSGTGELFF. In nucleotides, the CDR3 is TGTGCCAGCTCACCTATGACTAGCGGCACCGGGGAGCTGTTTTTT.

V and J are TRBV6-1 and TRBJ2-5, with 8 positions matching TRBD2. CDR1 is MNHNS, CDR2 SASEGT, per germline. The V gene end was trimmed by 1 base and the J gene end by 5 bases; junction bases not matched to a gene: 3. The CDR3 is 14 amino acids. CDR3 sequence: CASSEGTSRETQYF. The CDR3 nucleotides are TGTGCCAGCAGTGAAGGGACTAGCAGGGAGACCCAGTACTTC.

This clone has ten or more counts. The chain employs TRBV21-1 and TRBJ2-3; the table's D call of TRBD2 was not tested on the DNA. TRBV21-1 is described as a pseudogene. The CDR3 contains 17 residues. CDR3 sequence (DNA): TGTGCCAGCAGCGAAATAGGGACTAGCGGGGCGAGAAATACGCAGTATTTT. Its protein is CASSEIGTSGARNTQYF.

This clone was counted at least ten times. This rearrangement joins TRBV6-5 to TRBJ1-6; D is ambiguous. The CDR3 is made up of 15 amino acids. Germline CDR1 reads MNHEY; CDR2 reads SVGAGI. The V and J ends lost 4 bases and 0 bases respectively, with 7 bases between them. For the CDR3, the DNA is TGTGCCAGCAGTTCGACCAGCTCCTATAATTCACCCCTCCACTTT. Protein sequence: CASSSTSSYNSPLHF.

The genes are TRBV19 and TRBJ2-6, with 7 bases aligning to TRBD1. From germline, CDR1 is LNHDA and CDR2 SQIVND (reference sequence). This CDR3 is built from 19 residues. V trimming: 9 bases; J trimming: 0 bases; junction bases outside the gene matches: 17. The CDR3 spells CASTSIPGQALSGANVLTF. In nucleotides, the CDR3 is TGTGCCAGCACCTCCATCCCAGGACAGGCCCTCTCTGGGGCCAACGTCCTGACTTTC. The full variable domain, in which reference TRBV19 and TRBJ2-6 provide the parts outside the CDR3, is DGGITQSPKYLFRKEGQNVTLSCEQNLNHDAMYWYRQDPGQGLRLIYYSQIVNDFQKGDIAEGYSVSREKKESFPLTVTSAQKNPTAFYLCASTSIPGQALSGANVLTFGAGSRLTVL.

The rearrangement links TRBV11-1 to TRBJ2-1; the D gene is possibly TRBD2 (6 bases). CDR1 is SGHAT and CDR2 is FQDESV in the germline V gene (reference sequence). The ends were cut back, 6 bases at V and 7 bases at J, with 16 bases in the middle. The CDR3 totals 14 residues. CDR3 nucleotides: TGTGCCAGCAGTCGGCTAGCGATTAGGAATGAGCAGTTCTTC. This translates into CASSRLAIRNEQFF. Complete variable domain (other parts from reference TRBV11-1 and TRBJ2-1): EAEVAQSPRYKITEKSQAVAFWCDPISGHATLYWYRQILGQGPELLVQFQDESVVDDSQLPKDRFSAERLKGVDSTLKIQPAELGDSAMYLCASSRLAIRNEQFFGPGTRLTVL.

The chain has TRBV5-1 and TRBJ2-3; possibly TRBD1 for D (5 bases). V lost 1 base, J lost 2 bases, and 11 bases lay in between. The germline V gene has CDR1 SGHRS and CDR2 YFSETQ. This CDR3 spans 15 amino acids. In DNA, the CDR3 is TGCGCCAGCAGCTTGAGGGGTGCCGACACAGATACGCAGTATTTT. It specifies CASSLRGADTDTQYF.

This clone came up a few times. This chain connects TRBV7-2 to TRBJ1-2; possibly TRBD1 for D (6 bases). V lost 5 bases and J lost 6, with 13 bases in between. Germline V lookup: CDR1 SGHTA, CDR2 FQGNSA. This CDR3 is 13 amino acids long. For the CDR3, the DNA is TGTGCCAGCAGCGCTTCAGGGGAGGATGGCTACACCTTC. This gives the protein CASSASGEDGYTF.

This clone showed up just a few times. The chain links TRBV7-6 to TRBJ2-7; no definite D call. CDR3 length equals 15 residues. Trimming left V 5 bases short and J 0 bases short, with 14 bases between. Germline CDR1 is SGHVS and CDR2 is FNYEAQ. Here the CDR3 reads CASSLSGSSSYEQYF. The DNA of the CDR3 is TGTGCCAGCAGCCTTAGTGGTTCGAGCTCCTACGAGCAGTACTTC.